Shown below are 26 T cell receptor beta chains from a single sample sequenced in a study of identical twins. TCRdb redid the calling of the 5' RACE reads with MiXCR, one entry per CDR3 protein. The table records approximately 500,000 distinct CDR3 sequences, more than 20% of them present only once. A further study also used this sample, focusing on T cells expressing NK-cell markers.

Material: CD4+ T cells sorted from blood. These receptors came from a woman aged 18-29 years in good health.

The rearrangement links TRBV6-2 or TRBV6-3 to TRBJ2-7; D gene ambiguous. V was cut by 2 bases and J by 3 bases, with 5 bases left in between. Germline lookup yields CDR1 MNHEY and CDR2 SVGEGT. The CDR3 extends over 12 amino acids. The CDR3 region has the DNA TGTGCCAGCAGTTACACCTTCTACGAGCAGTACTTC. As protein: CASSYTFYEQYF.

The chain combines TRBV5-5 with TRBJ2-4; D call uncertain. CDR3 length: 12 residues. Looked up from germline, CDR1 is SGHKS and CDR2 is YYEKEE (reference sequence). V dropped 4 bases and J dropped 6 bases, with 8 bases sitting between them. CDR3 nucleotide sequence: TGTGCCAGCAGCATTGTAACAAACATTCAGTACTTC. This sequence encodes CASSIVTNIQYF.

This sequence joins TRBV7-9 and TRBJ2-2; the D is unclear. V lost 6 bases and J 5 bases, leaving 16 bases between the germline ends. This CDR3 comprises 15 residues. CDR1 is SEHNR and CDR2 is FQNEAQ in the germline V gene (reference sequence). The CDR3 DNA reads TGTGCCAGCAGTCTCCGAAAAGGGATGACCGGGGAGCTGTTTTTT. Encoded protein: CASSLRKGMTGELFF. Full variable domain (missing parts from reference TRBV7-9 and TRBJ2-2): DTGVSQNPRHKITKRGQNVTFRCDPISEHNRLYWYRQTLGQGPEFLTYFQNEAQLEKSRLLSDRFSAERPKGSFSTLEIQRTEQGDSAMYLCASSLRKGMTGELFFGEGSRLTVL.

The V call is TRBV3-1, the J call TRBJ2-7; D perhaps matches TRBD2 (6 bases). Between the trimmed V and J ends, which lost 0 bases and 6 bases, there was a span of 18 bases. CDR1 and CDR2 (germline): LGHDT, YNNKEL (reference sequence). The CDR3 runs to 16 residues. CDR3 DNA: TGTGCCAGCAGCCAAGATGGGGGGACGAGGAGTCGCGAGCAGTACTTC. Translating gives CASSQDGGTRSREQYF.

The J gene is TRBJ2-3, the V gene TRBV5-1, with D tentatively TRBD2 (5 bases). The CDR3 extends over 15 amino acids. The V and J ends lost 0 bases and 1 base respectively, with 9 bases between them. Germline V gene lookup returns CDR1 SGHRS and CDR2 YFSETQ. CDR3 DNA: TGCGCCAGCAGCTTGGGAAGCGGACGCACAGATACGCAGTATTTT. Its translation: CASSLGSGRTDTQYF.

This rearrangement joins TRBV3-1 to TRBJ1-1; the D gene is possibly TRBD1 (6 bases). The V end lost 2 bases, the J end lost 5 bases, and 12 bases lay between the germline ends. CDR1 is LGHDT and CDR2 is YNNKEL in the germline V gene (reference sequence). The CDR3 sequence is 14 residues long. CDR3 nucleotide sequence: TGTGCCAGCAGCCAACCAAGAGGGGGGACTGAAGCTTTCTTT. This translates into CASSQPRGGTEAFF.

This clonotype has more than one count but fewer than ten. This chain links TRBV10-3 with TRBJ1-6, with D possibly matching TRBD1 (6 bases). The germline CDR1 and CDR2 sequences are ENHRY and SYGVKD. This CDR3 has 16 residues. Trimming cost V 0 bases and J 8 bases, with 14 bases left between them. The CDR3 bases are TGTGCCATCAGTGAGTCGGGGGCAGGGTCGCATTCACCCCTCCACTTT. Protein: CAISESGAGSHSPLHF.

This clonotype has more than one count but fewer than ten. The chain recombines TRBV2 with TRBJ1-5, with D possibly TRBD1 on 5 matching bases. CDR1 is SNHLY and CDR2 is FYNNEI in the germline V gene. V was cut by 6 bases and J by 5 bases, with 20 bases left in between. The CDR3 contains 16 residues. CDR3 nucleotides: TGTGCCAGCAGCGCATTGCCCGGGACTCGAGATCAGCCCCAGCATTTT. It encodes CASSALPGTRDQPQHF.

There are a few counts of this clonotype. V is TRBV20-1 and J is TRBJ2-7; the match to TRBD1 covers 7 bases. The CDR3 has 12 amino acids. V lost 7 bases, J lost 3 bases, and 6 bases stayed unmatched. Germline CDR1 reads DFQATT; CDR2 reads SNEGSKA (reference sequence). The CDR3 nucleotides are TGCAGTGTAAACAGGGGCGACTACGAGCAGTACTTC. Encoded protein: CSVNRGDYEQYF.

This clonotype was seen more than once but under ten times. V gene TRBV4-2 combines with J gene TRBJ1-1; TRBD1 might be the D (6 bases). The CDR3 runs to 15 residues. Germline-derived CDR1 and CDR2 are LGHNA and YNFKEQ. The V and J ends lost 1 base and 7 bases respectively, with 16 bases between them. The CDR3 loop reads CASSQASGTPYEAFF. CDR3 nucleotide sequence: TGTGCCAGCAGCCAAGCAAGCGGGACACCGTATGAAGCTTTCTTT.

The chain is built from TRBV18 and TRBJ2-1, with 12 bases aligning to TRBD2. CDR1 is KGHSH and CDR2 is LQKENI in the germline V gene. Germline trimming cut 4 bases from V and 4 bases from J; bases unmatched to any gene: 8. The length of the CDR3 is 17 residues. The CDR3 DNA reads TGTGCCAGCTCACTCCAGGTGACTAGCGGGGGTTACAATGAGCAGTTCTTC. It encodes CASSLQVTSGGYNEQFF.

This clonotype was seen a few times. This chain uses TRBV7-6 with TRBJ2-4; possible D gene TRBD1, 6 bases. The germline CDR1 and CDR2 sequences are SGHVS and FNYEAQ. V lost 1 base and J 8 bases, leaving 9 bases between the germline ends. CDR3 length equals 13 residues. The CDR3 sequence is CASSLGGRDIQYF. The CDR3 nucleotides read TGTGCCAGCAGCTTAGGGGGGCGGGACATTCAGTACTTC.

This clonotype has just a few counts. The rearrangement links TRBV20-1 to TRBJ2-5, with D perhaps TRBD1 or TRBD2 (6 bases each). Between the trimmed V and J ends, which lost 5 bases and 4 bases, there was a span of 17 bases. Germline CDR1 reads DFQATT; CDR2 reads SNEGSKA (reference sequence). This CDR3 is built from 14 residues. The CDR3 coding sequence is TGCAGTGCTCGTCCGGGGGCTGGGAGAGAGACCCAGTACTTC. It specifies CSARPGAGRETQYF.

This clonotype was counted only a few times. The V gene is TRBV20-1, the J gene TRBJ2-1, with D perhaps TRBD1 (5 bases). Germline lookup yields CDR1 DFQATT and CDR2 SNEGSKA (reference sequence). V was shortened by 4 bases and J by 10 bases, with 11 bases between the two germline ends. CDR3 length equals 11 residues. CDR3 nucleotides: TGCAGTGCTATCCCCTACAGGGAGCAGTTCTTC. It translates to CSAIPYREQFF.

The V and J genes are TRBV5-1 and TRBJ2-2; D unresolved. V dropped 0 bases and J dropped 7 bases, with 10 bases sitting between them. CDR3 length: 14 residues. CDR1 is SGHRS and CDR2 is YFSETQ in the germline V gene. CDR3 sequence: CASSLGVSGGELFF. Written as DNA, the CDR3 is TGCGCCAGCAGCTTGGGAGTGTCGGGCGGGGAGCTGTTTTTT. Full variable domain (missing parts from reference TRBV5-1 and TRBJ2-2): KAGVTQTPRYLIKTRGQQVTLSCSPISGHRSVSWYQQTPGQGLQFLFEYFSETQRNKGNFPGRFSGRQFSNSRSEMNVSTLELGDSALYLCASSLGVSGGELFFGEGSRLTVL.

The chain combines TRBV11-2 with TRBJ2-3; 13 positions agree with TRBD2. V lost 2 bases, J lost 0 bases, and 5 bases stayed unmatched. Germline V gene lookup returns CDR1 SGHAT and CDR2 FQNNGV. The CDR3 is 18 amino acids. CDR3 sequence (DNA): TGTGCCAGCAGCTTATTGACTAGCGGGAGGACTAGCACAGATACGCAGTATTTT. Translating it yields CASSLLTSGRTSTDTQYF.

There are many counts of this clonotype. The chain recombines TRBV12-3 or TRBV12-4 with TRBJ2-1, with TRBD1 identical over 10 bases. The ends lost 3 bases at V and 8 bases at J; junction bases unmatched: 7. The CDR3 spans 15 residues. The CDR3 protein is CASSFRTGGRDEQFF. The CDR3 nucleotides read TGTGCCAGCAGTTTTCGGACAGGGGGTAGGGATGAGCAGTTCTTC.

This clonotype has more than one count but fewer than ten. The chain uses TRBV3-1 and TRBJ2-5; 9 bases agree with TRBD2. V dropped 2 bases and J dropped 2; count of bases not matched to a gene: 0. CDR1 and CDR2 (germline): LGHDT, YNNKEL (reference sequence). The CDR3 extends over 14 amino acids. The chain's CDR3 is CASSQSGGQETQYF. In DNA form, the CDR3 reads TGTGCCAGCAGCCAAAGCGGGGGGCAAGAGACCCAGTACTTC.

The V and J genes are TRBV20-1 and TRBJ2-2; 7 bases fit TRBD1. The J segment lost 0 bases and the V segment lost 2 bases, leaving 3 bases of the junction unmatched. This CDR3 spans 15 amino acids. In germline, CDR1 is DFQATT, CDR2 SNEGSKA (reference sequence). CDR3 in amino acids: CSARPGTANTGELFF. The CDR3, as DNA: TGCAGTGCTAGACCCGGGACAGCGAACACCGGGGAGCTGTTTTTT.

This clonotype was found a few times. The genes are TRBV5-1 and TRBJ2-4, with 7 bases that match TRBD1. There are 13 residues in the CDR3. The J segment lost 5 bases and the V segment lost 4 bases, leaving 3 bases of the junction unmatched. Germline loops: CDR1 SGHRS, CDR2 YFSETQ. CDR3 region: CASSIGTENIQYF. The CDR3 coding sequence is TGCGCCAGCAGCATAGGGACAGAAAACATTCAGTACTTC.

This chain connects TRBV4-3 to TRBJ2-5, with TRBD2 matching 11 bases. The junction had 11 bases not matched to a gene; V was cut back by 4 bases and J by 7 bases. The CDR3 length is 16 residues. The germline V gene encodes CDR1 LGHNA and CDR2 YSLEER. The chain's CDR3 is CASSPNRLAGRGTQYF. CDR3 nucleotides: TGCGCCAGCAGCCCAAACCGACTAGCGGGAAGGGGGACCCAGTACTTC.

The chain joins TRBV7-9 to TRBJ2-5; D unresolved. The CDR3 is 14 amino acids. Germline V gene sequence: CDR1 SEHNR, CDR2 FQNEAQ (reference sequence). Trimming cost V 2 bases and J 1 base, with 8 bases left between them. The CDR3 here is CASSLFGPQETQYF. The DNA of the CDR3 is TGTGCCAGCAGCTTATTCGGGCCCCAAGAGACCCAGTACTTC. The variable domain in full, completed from reference TRBV7-9 and TRBJ2-5, reads DTGVSQNPRHKITKRGQNVTFRCDPISEHNRLYWYRQTLGQGPEFLTYFQNEAQLEKSRLLSDRFSAERPKGSFSTLEIQRTEQGDSAMYLCASSLFGPQETQYFGPGTRLLVL.

The rearrangement uses TRBV5-1 and TRBJ2-5; perhaps TRBD2 as D (6 bases). V lost 4 bases to trimming and J lost 5 bases, with 15 bases between them. Germline CDR1 is SGHRS and CDR2 is YFSETQ. The CDR3 contains 14 residues. The CDR3: CASSPSARGETQYF. CDR3 nucleotides: TGCGCCAGCAGCCCCTCGGCCCGGGGGGAGACCCAGTACTTC.

V and J are TRBV5-1 and TRBJ1-2; TRBD1 aligns across 11 bases. CDR3 length: 12 residues. CDR1 SGHRS and CDR2 YFSETQ come from the germline V gene. After removal of 9 bases from V and 5 bases from J, the junction contained 3 bases not matched to a gene. CDR3 bases: TGCGCCACCGGGACAGGGGGTTATGGCTACACCTTC. This codes for CATGTGGYGYTF.

This clonotype was seen only a few times. The CDR3 loop is CASSQGQGTHNEQFF. In nucleotides, the CDR3 is TGCGCCAGCAGCCAGGGACAGGGGACTCACAATGAGCAGTTCTTC. The chain recombines TRBV4-3 with TRBJ2-1; 10 bases match TRBD1. The CDR3 totals 15 residues. From germline, CDR1 is LGHNA and CDR2 YSLEER. After removal of 3 bases from V and 5 bases from J, the junction contained 4 bases not matched to a gene.

This chain connects TRBV20-1 to TRBJ2-4; weak D call: TRBD2 (6 bases). Germline V gives CDR1 DFQATT, CDR2 SNEGSKA (reference sequence). This CDR3 is built from 14 residues. The V end was cut by 6 bases, the J end by 0 bases, with 12 bases between. DNA of the CDR3: TGCAGTGCCCGGACGGAGGGAGCCAAAAACATTCAGTACTTC. Translating it yields CSARTEGAKNIQYF.